These 27 T cell receptor beta chains share one sample of origin, sequenced in a study of cytomegalovirus exposure and HLA in healthy donors. TCRdb's table, derived via immunoSEQ multiplex PCR, lists solely in-frame clones and lacks some. The sample has 150,000 to 250,000 clones; roughly 82% are singletons. Sequenced sample: PBMCs. The receptors stem from a woman under 40 in good health and CMV-seropositive.

This sequence joins TRBV19 and TRBJ2-1; 9 bases align to TRBD2. CDR3 length: 16 amino acids. Unmatched junction bases numbered 15, after V lost 8 bases and J lost 7 bases. Germline CDR1 LNHDA, CDR2 SQIVND (reference sequence). The CDR3 spells CASSLWSSGRGNEQFF. The CDR3 DNA is TGTGCCAGTTCACTTTGGAGTAGCGGGAGAGGTAATGAGCAGTTCTTC.

The V call is TRBV6-6, the J call TRBJ1-4, with D uncertain. The CDR3 consists of 12 residues. V lost 0 bases and J 8 bases, leaving 4 bases between the germline ends. From germline, CDR1 is MNHNY and CDR2 SVGAGI (reference sequence). CDR3 DNA sequence: TGTGCCAGCAGTTACTCGCAGGAAAAACTGTTTTTT. Protein product: CASSYSQEKLFF.

The chain joins TRBV5-4 to TRBJ1-2; 8 bases fit TRBD1. With 4 bases clipped from V and 1 base from J, the junction kept 6 bases outside the gene matches. The germline CDR1 and CDR2 sequences are SGHNT and YYREEE (reference sequence). The CDR3 consists of 15 residues. DNA of the CDR3: TGTGCCAGCAGCCTACAGGGGGTACTTAACTATGGCTACACCTTC. It translates to CASSLQGVLNYGYTF.

This clone was counted between two and nine times. The CDR3 loop reads CASSQQGIAEAFF. CDR3 coding DNA: TGTGCCAGTAGCCAACAGGGGATTGCTGAAGCTTTCTTT. V and J are TRBV19 and TRBJ1-1; 7 bases are shared with TRBD1. Germline V gene data show CDR1 as LNHDA and CDR2 as SQIVND (reference sequence). Trimming took 6 bases from V and 6 from J; bases not matched to a gene: 7. The CDR3 sequence is 13 residues long.

The chain couples TRBV5-4 to TRBJ1-1; the D gene is possibly TRBD1 (5 bases). V was clipped by 5 bases and J by 5 bases, with 16 bases between them. Germline lookup yields CDR1 SGHNT and CDR2 YYREEE (reference sequence). The CDR3 has 14 amino acids. CDR3 sequence reads: CASSTTGLGTEAFF. The DNA for the CDR3 is TGTGCCAGCAGTACAACAGGCCTTGGGACTGAAGCTTTCTTT.

CDR3 sequence: CSVEVGEYEQYF. For the CDR3, the DNA is TGCAGCGTTGAAGTCGGTGAATACGAGCAGTACTTC. This chain joins TRBV29-1 and TRBJ2-7; D is undetermined. The germline gives CDR1 SQVTM, CDR2 ANQGSEA. Trimming removed 1 base at V and 4 bases at J, with 8 bases between. This CDR3 spans 12 amino acids.

CDR3 DNA sequence: TGCAGCGTTGCTTGGGGGCAGGACTACAATGAGCAGTTCTTC. It codes for CSVAWGQDYNEQFF. This chain uses TRBV29-1 with TRBJ2-1, with D tentatively TRBD1 (6 bases). The CDR3 has 14 amino acids. Germline values: CDR1 SQVTM, CDR2 ANQGSEA. V was pared by 4 bases and J by 3 bases, with 13 bases between.

V and J are TRBV20-1 and TRBJ2-1, with D uncertain. Trimming took 3 bases from V and 9 from J, leaving 6 bases between them. This CDR3 comprises 10 residues. Germline assignment: CDR1 DFQATT and CDR2 SNEGSKA (reference sequence). CDR3 DNA sequence: TGCAGTGCTAGTGGCGGTGAGCAGTTCTTC. Amino acid sequence: CSASGGEQFF.

This clone has just a few counts. The J gene is TRBJ2-1, the V gene TRBV19; TRBD2 matches 11 bases. V shed 3 bases and J 2 bases; nucleotides not matched to a gene: 6. Germline CDR1 and CDR2: LNHDA and SQIVND (reference sequence). This CDR3 spans 17 amino acids. Written as DNA, the CDR3 is TGTGCCAGTAGTATCCCCAGACTAGCGGGGACCTACAATGAGCAGTTCTTC. Translation gives CASSIPRLAGTYNEQFF. Variable domain in full (rest from reference TRBV19 and TRBJ2-1): DGGITQSPKYLFRKEGQNVTLSCEQNLNHDAMYWYRQDPGQGLRLIYYSQIVNDFQKGDIAEGYSVSREKKESFPLTVTSAQKNPTAFYLCASSIPRLAGTYNEQFFGPGTRLTVL.

This clone was seen just once. This chain uses TRBV14 with TRBJ2-7, with 9 bases that match TRBD2. Germline CDR1 reads SGHDN; CDR2 reads FVKESK. CDR3 size: 19 residues. The V gene end was trimmed by 4 bases and the J gene end by 4 bases; junction bases not matched to a gene: 20. CDR3 nucleotides: TGTGCCAGCAGCCCATGGGAGAGGGGCCTTGTTAGCGGGAGTTACGAGCAGTACTTC. Protein: CASSPWERGLVSGSYEQYF.

The V and J genes are TRBV6-6 and TRBJ2-7; 9 nucleotides align to TRBD1. V dropped 4 bases and J dropped 5; count of bases not matched to a gene: 12. Germline values: CDR1 MNHNY, CDR2 SVGAGI (reference sequence). This CDR3 has 16 residues. The CDR3 reads CASSFGTGWSKNEQYF. The CDR3 region has the DNA TGTGCCAGCAGTTTTGGGACAGGGTGGTCGAAAAACGAGCAGTACTTC.

This clone was counted only a few times. The chain employs TRBV7-2 and TRBJ2-7; 8 nucleotides align to TRBD2. The CDR3 is 15 residues long. CDR1 and CDR2 from the germline V gene are SGHTA and FQGNSA. Trimming took 5 bases from V and 3 from J; bases not matched to a gene: 9. The CDR3 sequence is CASSPGAGAFYEQYF. CDR3 in DNA: TGTGCCAGCAGCCCTGGAGCGGGAGCCTTCTACGAGCAGTACTTC.

The chain is built from TRBV5-1 and TRBJ2-2, with 7 bases fitting TRBD2. Germline CDR1 reads SGHRS; CDR2 reads YFSETQ. After removal of 2 bases from V and 8 bases from J, the junction contained 6 bases not matched to a gene. This CDR3 region has 14 residues. The CDR3 protein is CASSFGTSAGELFF. As DNA, the CDR3 is TGCGCCAGCAGCTTCGGCACTAGCGCGGGGGAGCTGTTTTTT.

The CDR3 nucleotides read TGTGCCACCACTGGTGGGCGGGAGGGATACAATGAGCAGTTCTTC. Its translation: CATTGGREGYNEQFF. The chain carries TRBV6-6 and TRBJ2-1, with TRBD2 identical over 9 bases. V gave up 10 bases and J gave up 4 bases; unmatched junction bases: 11. Germline assignment: CDR1 MNHNY and CDR2 SVGAGI (reference sequence). This CDR3 spans 15 amino acids.

Comments on this clone: The sample has other DNA sequences that encode this CDR3 too. J is TRBJ2-2 and V is TRBV28; 9 bases line up with TRBD2. The CDR3 consists of 16 residues. Germline CDR1 MDHEN, CDR2 SYDVKM. Unmatched junction bases numbered 9, after V lost 5 bases and J lost 5 bases. The chain's CDR3 is CASSPLGAGGTGELFF. CDR3 nucleotides: TGTGCCAGCAGTCCTCTTGGCGCGGGAGGGACCGGGGAGCTGTTTTTT. Filled out from reference TRBV28 and TRBJ2-2, the complete variable domain reads DVKVTQSSRYLVKRTGEKVFLECVQDMDHENMFWYRQDPGLGLRLIYFSYDVKMKEKGDIPEGYSVSREKKERFSLILESASTNQTSMYLCASSPLGAGGTGELFFGEGSRLTVL.

In this sample, this clone is medium-sized. V usage is TRBV30 and J usage is TRBJ2-7; D might be TRBD2 (5 bases). Trimming cost V 5 bases and J 1 base, with 12 bases left between them. CDR1 and CDR2 (germline): GTSNPN, SVGIG (reference sequence). The CDR3 length is 13 residues. CDR3: CAWGGGLSYEQYF. In nucleotides, the CDR3 is TGTGCCTGGGGAGGAGGTCTTTCCTACGAGCAGTACTTC.

The gene calls are TRBV7-8 and TRBJ2-1; 12 positions match TRBD2. Germline lookup yields CDR1 SGHVS and CDR2 FQNEAQ. The V and J ends lost 4 bases and 3 bases, in that order; junction bases with no gene match: 4. The CDR3 has 16 residues. CDR3 DNA sequence: TGTGCCAGCAGCTCGAGGACTAGCGGGATCTACAATGAGCAGTTCTTC. Protein product: CASSSRTSGIYNEQFF. Combining the CDR3 with reference TRBV7-8 and TRBJ2-1 gives the whole variable domain GAGVSQSPRYKVAKRGQDVALRCDPISGHVSLFWYQQALGQGPEFLTYFQNEAQLDKSGLPSDRFFAERPEGSVSTLKIQRTQQEDSAVYLCASSSRTSGIYNEQFFGPGTRLTVL.

V gene TRBV28 combines with J gene TRBJ2-5; weak D call: TRBD1 (6 bases). In germline, CDR1 is MDHEN, CDR2 SYDVKM. The length of the CDR3 is 13 residues. The germline V and J ends were trimmed by 6 bases and 2 bases, with 10 bases remaining between them. In DNA form, the CDR3 reads TGTGCCAGCAGCCAAGGACAGCAAGAGACCCAGTACTTC. Translation gives CASSQGQQETQYF.

The rearrangement links TRBV11-2 to TRBJ2-1, with D possibly being TRBD1 (6 bases). Per the germline V gene, CDR1 is SGHAT and CDR2 is FQNNGV. The V and J ends lost 3 bases and 3 bases respectively, with 12 bases between them. The length of the CDR3 is 15 residues. The CDR3 nucleotides are TGTGCCAGCAGCTTGGCCAAGACAGGCTACAATGAGCAGTTCTTC. Translation: CASSLAKTGYNEQFF.

The J gene is TRBJ2-1, the V gene TRBV28; 8 bases map to TRBD2. V shed 3 bases, J shed 1 base, and the junction held 5 bases outside the gene matches. This CDR3 is built from 16 residues. Germline values: CDR1 MDHEN, CDR2 SYDVKM. The CDR3, as DNA: TGTGCCAGCAGTTTCTTTACTAGCGGATCCTACAATGAGCAGTTCTTC. Protein: CASSFFTSGSYNEQFF. Together with reference TRBV28 and TRBJ2-1, the CDR3 gives the full variable domain: DVKVTQSSRYLVKRTGEKVFLECVQDMDHENMFWYRQDPGLGLRLIYFSYDVKMKEKGDIPEGYSVSREKKERFSLILESASTNQTSMYLCASSFFTSGSYNEQFFGPGTRLTVL.

J is TRBJ2-7 and V is TRBV10-3, with D tentatively TRBD2 (5 bases). Per germline, CDR1 ENHRY and CDR2 SYGVKD. This CDR3 region has 16 residues. Trimming took off 0 bases at V and 5 bases at J, with 17 bases between the two ends. This chain's CDR3 is CAISESGPSGGNEQYF. The CDR3 DNA is TGTGCCATCAGTGAGTCCGGTCCCAGCGGTGGAAACGAGCAGTACTTC.

The chain joins TRBV7-9 to TRBJ2-7; maybe TRBD1 (6 bases). Germline-derived CDR1 and CDR2 are SEHNR and FQNEAQ (reference sequence). V was cut by 1 base and J by 3 bases, with 10 bases left in between. The CDR3 is 14 residues long. The CDR3 DNA reads as TGTGCCAGCAGCTTAGAGGACAGATACTACGAGCAGTACTTC. Its translation is CASSLEDRYYEQYF.

The sample holds a few counts of this clone. V gene TRBV30 combines with J gene TRBJ1-2, with 7 bases that match TRBD1. The germline V gene has CDR1 GTSNPN and CDR2 SVGIG (reference sequence). J lost 4 bases, V lost 4 bases, and 9 bases had no gene match. The CDR3 consists of 14 residues. The CDR3 DNA follows: TGTGCCTGGACCCCTGACGGGACAGTCTATGGCTACACCTTC. Translating it yields CAWTPDGTVYGYTF. Drawing the rest from reference TRBV30 and TRBJ1-2, the complete variable domain is SQTIHQWPATLVQPVGSPLSLECTVEGTSNPNLYWYRQAAGRGLQLLFYSVGIGQISSEVPQNLSASRPQDRQFILSSKKLLLSDSGFYLCAWTPDGTVYGYTFGSGTRLTVV.

The chain links TRBV2 to TRBJ1-2, with 7 bases identical to TRBD1. This CDR3 region has 14 residues. V was pared by 3 bases and J by 7 bases, with 8 bases of the junction left unmatched. Germline V gene sequence: CDR1 SNHLY, CDR2 FYNNEI. CDR3 residues: CASSENRGVGGYTF. CDR3 sequence (DNA): TGTGCCAGCAGTGAGAACAGGGGCGTGGGTGGCTACACCTTC. The full variable domain, rest sourced from reference TRBV2 and TRBJ1-2, is EPEVTQTPSHQVTQMGQEVILRCVPISNHLYFYWYRQILGQKVEFLVSFYNNEISEKSEIFDDQFSVERPDGSNFTLKIRSTKLEDSAMYFCASSENRGVGGYTFGSGTRLTVV.

The chain has TRBV2 and TRBJ2-2, with D possibly being TRBD2 (6 bases). CDR3 length: 17 residues. Germline assignment: CDR1 SNHLY and CDR2 FYNNEI. Trimming stripped 2 bases from V and 1 base from J, with 14 bases between. CDR3 amino acids: CASSEWFTSRNTGELFF. The CDR3 DNA reads TGTGCCAGCAGTGAATGGTTTACTAGCAGGAACACCGGGGAGCTGTTTTTT.

The chain has TRBV4-1 and TRBJ1-5; possibly TRBD1 for D (5 bases). The CDR3 length is 15 residues. The germline gives CDR1 MGHRA, CDR2 YSYEKL. Trimming stripped 0 bases from V and 6 bases from J, with 12 bases between. The CDR3 loop is CASSQDERGRQPQHF. CDR3 nucleotides: TGCGCCAGCAGCCAAGACGAAAGGGGCCGTCAGCCCCAGCATTTT.

V is TRBV27 and J is TRBJ2-7, with TRBD1 matching 8 bases. The CDR3 contains 14 residues. Germline lookup yields CDR1 MNHEY and CDR2 SMNVEV (reference sequence). J was trimmed by 0 bases and V by 5 bases; bases with no gene match: 3. CDR3 in amino acids: CASSADRGSYEQYF. CDR3 bases: TGTGCCAGCAGTGCCGACAGGGGCTCCTACGAGCAGTACTTC.